This TCR beta chain was sequenced in a study of CD8 T cells in ankylosing spondylitis. General study findings and limits: A motif in TCR beta, a set of 8 or 9 highly homologous variants, appeared characteristic of ankylosing spondylitis blood.

At least ten counts were recorded for this clonotype. The antigen is unknown. Losses at the gene ends were 4 bases for V and 1 base for J; bases not matched to a gene: 14. Germline CDR1 SGHRS, CDR2 YFSETQ. The CDR3 contains 18 residues. A single record per CDR3 protein comes from TCRdb applying MiXCR to the 5' RACE reads. The sample has 500,000 to 650,000 distinct CDR3 sequences; approximately 5% are singletons. The sample consisted of blood, either unsorted or a sorted T cell fraction (not recorded which). This receptor was obtained from a male donor with ankylosing spondylitis. V usage is TRBV5-1 and J usage is TRBJ2-7; 10 positions agree with TRBD2. CDR3 DNA sequence: TGCGCCAGCAGCCCGGGGTCTAGCGGGGGCCTACTTTCCTACGAGCAGTACTTC. Protein product: CASSPGSSGGLLSYEQYF.